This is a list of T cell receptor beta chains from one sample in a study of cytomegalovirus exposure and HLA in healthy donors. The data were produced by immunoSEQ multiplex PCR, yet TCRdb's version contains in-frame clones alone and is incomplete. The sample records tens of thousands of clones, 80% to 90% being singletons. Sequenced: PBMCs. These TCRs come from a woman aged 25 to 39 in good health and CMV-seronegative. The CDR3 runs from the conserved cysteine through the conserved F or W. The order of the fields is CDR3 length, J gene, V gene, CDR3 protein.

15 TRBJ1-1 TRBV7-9 CASSRTGSMNTEAFF
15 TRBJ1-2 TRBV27 CASSSSGQGAGGYTF
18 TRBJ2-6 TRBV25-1 CASSVRGTGHSGANVLTF
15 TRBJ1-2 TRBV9 CASSSRTGQGYGYTF
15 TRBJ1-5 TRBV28 CASTPTQGVNQPQHF
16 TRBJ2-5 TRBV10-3 CAIRPGLAGVQETQYF
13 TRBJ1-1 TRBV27 CASSAYLYTEAFF
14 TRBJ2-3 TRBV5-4 CASSSPPLTDTQYF
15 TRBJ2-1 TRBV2 CASSDTSGSYNEQFF
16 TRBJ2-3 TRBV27 CASSLLQGMRSDTQYF
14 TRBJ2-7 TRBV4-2 CASSQDRLDYEQYF
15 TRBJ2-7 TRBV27 CASSRRQGSSYEQYF
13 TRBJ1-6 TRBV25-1 CASTQGGAQTLHF
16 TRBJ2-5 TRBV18 CASSTRGTSAQETQYF
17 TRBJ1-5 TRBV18 CASSPLGAVNSNQPQHF
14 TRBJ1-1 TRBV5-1 CASRTLVGNTEAFF
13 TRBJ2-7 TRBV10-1 CASSDPGTGEQYF
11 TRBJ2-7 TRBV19 CASSSWSEQYF
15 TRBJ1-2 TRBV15 CATSRDRGRAGGYTF
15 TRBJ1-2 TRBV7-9 CASSDPGQGAGGYTF
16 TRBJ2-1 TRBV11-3 CASSGGLTTSYNEQFF
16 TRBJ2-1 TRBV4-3 CASRRETGTGGDEQFF
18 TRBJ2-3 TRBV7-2 CASSLFFTDRDAVGTQYF
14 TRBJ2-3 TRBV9 CASSAALSGDTQYF
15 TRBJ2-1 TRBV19 CASSDSGTGGNEQFF
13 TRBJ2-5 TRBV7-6 CASSFSGVETQYF
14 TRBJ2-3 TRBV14 CASSQRQGTDTQYF
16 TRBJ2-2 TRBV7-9 CASSELAGAPTLELFF
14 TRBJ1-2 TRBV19 CASSGRDSHYGYTF
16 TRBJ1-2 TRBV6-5 CASSYSKWGRGHGYTF
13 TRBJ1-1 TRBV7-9 CASSFTGGTEAFF
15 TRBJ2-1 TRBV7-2 CASSRSGGAFHEQFF
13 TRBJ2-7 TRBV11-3 CASSPGGSYEQYF
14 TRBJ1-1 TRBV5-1 CASSRGEGMAEAFF
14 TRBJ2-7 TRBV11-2 CASSLVSGVYEQYF
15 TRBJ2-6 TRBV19 CASIDGGSGANVLTF
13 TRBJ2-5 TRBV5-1 CASSLEGGEAQYF